This paragraph reports one TCR beta chain. This specimen belongs to a study of control samples from healthy donors and cancer patients. The CDR3 runs to 13 residues. CDR1 and CDR2 (germline): SNHLY, FYNNEI. V was shortened by 4 bases and J by 6 bases, with 12 bases between the two germline ends. Measured with immunoSEQ multiplex PCR; TCRdb has only the in-frame clones, and not every one. The sample lists 150,000 to 200,000 clones, around 90% occurring once. Sequencing input: blood. This TCR came from a young man in good health. The chain joins TRBV2 to TRBJ1-2, with a possible D match to TRBD1 (6 bases). CDR3 sequence reads: CASSARGGNGYTF. CDR3 nucleotide sequence: TGTGCCAGCAGTGCAAGGGGGGGGAATGGCTACACCTTC.